The T cell receptor beta chain described here comes from a study of cytomegalovirus exposure and HLA in healthy donors. Overall study: From HLA-typed donors, an early data release held approximately 85 million unique TCRs.

The CDR3 sequence is 12 residues long. Germline loops: CDR1 LNHNV, CDR2 YYDKDF (reference sequence). Trimming took 9 bases from V and 6 from J; bases not matched to a gene: 3. As for this clone: The antigen is not known.

Primers: 60 Vbeta forward and 13 Jbeta reverse. Data came from immunoSEQ multiplex PCR; TCRdb stores just in-frame clones and leaves some out. The sample has about 130,000 clones, roughly 9% seen once. Notes on the study in general: Fewer than 200 TCR beta chains were listed as cytomegalovirus-associated. Most likely, a cluster of highly shared sequence variants arose as a sequencing artifact. The availability of immune exposure information extended only to CMV serostatus.

The sequencing sample was made of PBMCs. The sequence came from a woman aged 40 to 50 in good health and CMV-seropositive. The chain links TRBV15 to TRBJ1-4; 8 positions match TRBD1. The CDR3 sequence is CATGQGYEKLFF. The DNA of the CDR3 is TGTGCCACAGGACAGGGTTATGAAAAACTGTTTTTT. Variable domain in full (rest from reference TRBV15 and TRBJ1-4): DAMVIQNPRYQVTQFGKPVTLSCSQTLNHNVMYWYQQKSSQAPKLLFHYYDKDFNNEADTPDNFQSRRPNTSFCFLDIRSPGLGDTAMYLCATGQGYEKLFFGSGTQLSVL.